One T cell receptor (beta chain) is described in this entry. Its antigen is not identified. Just one base apart from a much larger clone, this may be a read error. CDR1 is LGHDT, CDR2 YNNKEL, per germline (reference sequence). The CDR3 length is 15 residues. The sample comes from a study of CD8+CD57+ T cells in acquired aplastic anemia. As for the study in general: Sorted CD4+ and CD8+ cells yielded roughly 3.2 ug of DNA on average. In CD4+ cells, healthy donors produced an average of roughly 11 million reads.

General study points: For CD8+ Simpson's diversity, patients and controls showed no significant difference. Between patients and controls, over 25 CD8+ CDR3 sequences were found in common.

Genomic DNA templated the TCR beta VDJ and CDR3 profiling. From the reads, TCRdb called clonotypes with MiXCR, one entry per CDR3 protein. Of 180,000 or so distinct CDR3 sequences listed, 40% to 50% are singletons. The clonotype originates from a human donor in good health. This chain uses TRBV3-1 with TRBJ2-5, with D perhaps given as TRBD1 or TRBD2 (5 bases each). The specimen was sorted CD4+, CD8+, or CD8+CD57+ T cells (not recorded which) from PBMCs. In DNA form, the CDR3 reads TGTGCCAGCAGCCGGACGGGACGGAGTGAAGAGACCCGGTACTTC. Amino acids: CASSRTGRSEETRYF.